This T cell receptor (beta chain) was captured in a study of cytomegalovirus exposure and HLA in healthy donors (dated by TCRdb to about 2017). About the full investigation: In an earlier analysis of roughly 500 of the donors, 276 Gb of sequence data and just under 120 million unique TCR beta sequences from some 170 million T cells were reported. Roughly 5 DR-DQ haplotypes were handled as single units for association and clustering, since linkage in the cohort was strong. Among roughly 400 genotyped donors of the cohort, an average of about 240,000 unique TCR beta nucleotide sequences was sequenced per donor, of which approximately 19% were non-productive. Both class I and class II loci were covered by HLA typing, at four-digit resolution. Typing coverage varied by locus: roughly 629-640 donors for A, B, C, DRB1 and DQB1; roughly 510 for DQA1; approximately 610 for DPA1; approximately 490 for DPB1. Rather than using new phenotypic data, the later analysis identified candidate immune exposures from TCR beta sequences and from how often those sequences occurred across donors. A later analysis re-examined previously published TCR beta repertoires from more than 550 donors and added high-resolution HLA genotyping to investigate patterns of TCR occurrence. Every discovery cohort repertoire had been produced on one sequencing platform. Roughly 320 gigabases of sequencing data and roughly 80 million unique TCR sequences made up an early release that covered approximately 700 HLA-typed donors. Donor age, sex, ethnicity and CMV serostatus were collected together with the repertoire data. In a later genetic analysis, genome-wide SNP genotypes for about three fifths of the roughly 670 donors were used, and that subset was treated as a discovery cohort. An earlier analysis of about 600 of the donors used high-throughput TCR beta sequencing to judge whether each TCR beta V gene segment behaved as functional or pseudogenic. The study combined high-throughput TCR immunosequencing, statistical association of individual TCRs with disease status, and machine learning to predict cytomegalovirus infection status. Of the 300 to 450 genotyped donors, less than 90% were placed in the genetic ancestry cluster associated with self-reported Caucasian donors. Using immunosequencing, the study profiled T cell repertoires from around 670 subjects and related those repertoires to cytomegalovirus serostatus. The aim of the study was to test whether cataloging public T cell receptors could identify signatures of past pathogen exposure. Along with the approximately 620-subject first cohort, a separate validation cohort of over a hundred different subjects was used.

The study at large found these results: Strong co-occurrence of HLA alleles, especially DR and DQ, made assigning TCR associations to individual alleles difficult. While some public TCRs were present in many individuals, most TCR sequences turned up only very rarely across donors. Correlated functional status among segregating V segments might be attributable to linkage disequilibrium, but an unknown experimental factor could not be ruled out. The classifier was reported to diagnose cytomegalovirus status with high specificity and sensitivity in both the original cohort and the validation cohort. Because the 87-base-pair reads could not distinguish some IMGT-functional V segments, including TRBV6-2 and TRBV6-3, those segments were excluded. At a false discovery rate of 0.05, a later analysis linked some 18,000 TCR beta sequences to specific HLA alleles. A later genetic analysis reported fewer N-insertions in productive TCRs among donors in an Asian-associated ancestry cluster than the roughly 700-donor mean. Some 16 rarely observed V segments, including chromosome 9 orphons, were excluded from the earlier analysis of about 500 of the donors because counts were too low. Several of the top co-occurrence clusters appeared to be linked to parvovirus B19, influenza, CMV and Epstein-Barr virus, according to a later analysis. For the cohort, immune exposure information was limited to CMV serostatus. HLA typing was unavailable for some donors at each locus, so association tests used only the typed subset. A total of about 180 TCR beta chains were listed by the study as associated with cytomegalovirus. In an earlier analysis of 587 of the donors, most TCR beta V segments appeared in productive rearrangements about 90% or about 30% of the time, broadly matching IMGT annotations. A later analysis found that TCR association rates varied across HLA loci, with DRB1 alleles showing the most associated TCRs and HLA-C alleles the fewest. The authors suggested that the approach could potentially be generalized to other disease states and immunological phenotypes. A further reported finding was that TCR beta sequences accurately predicted the HLA-A and HLA-B alleles for most subjects in the first cohort. A later genetic analysis associated a missense DCLRE1C variant with V-gene and J-gene trimming of TCR beta chains, and an independent cohort replicated the association. The presence/absence analyses assumed that sequencing depth was roughly uniform across donors, and that assumption may not be true. A cluster of highly shared sequence variants was judged likely to be a technical artifact of the sequencing pipeline. A later analysis found that most CMV-associated TCR beta chains appeared HLA-restricted, with HLA associations seemingly driven largely by CMV exposure. Compared with equally common non-associated chains, HLA-associated TCR beta chains in a later analysis were more clonally expanded and had lower generation probabilities. Only TCR beta chains were sequenced in this cohort, and the absence of alpha or paired-chain data limited detectable features. Three of the identified cytomegalovirus-associated TCR beta chains were confirmed in vitro to be specific for cytomegalovirus antigens.

On this clone itself: Its antigen specificity is not known. Qualities for individual bases were not recorded, and no much larger clone is one base off.

The method was the immunoSEQ multiplex PCR assay. For the multiplex PCR, a mixture combining 60 forward primers for TCR Vbeta segments and 13 reverse primers for TCR Jbeta segments was used. The CDR3 region of rearranged TCR beta genes was amplified from genomic DNA with a multiplex PCR assay. The Illumina HiSeq System was used to sequence the amplified TCR beta libraries as 87-base-pair reads. Concerning the study's data processing: A later analysis tallied approximately 87 million unique TCR beta chains across the 610 or so repertoires, and some 10 million of those chains were shared by two or more donors. Raw reads were error-corrected and collapsed into unique sequences with a nearest-neighbor algorithm that merged closely related sequences to remove PCR and sequencing errors. CDR3 sequences were aligned to IMGT reference sequences to assign V, D and J gene segments. For a sequence to be retained, a match of at least six nucleotides to both a V gene segment and a J gene segment was required. Rearrangements were classified as productive when the CDR3 lacked stop codons and remained in frame with V and J, and all other rearrangements were classified as non-productive. CDR3 was defined by IMGT convention, running from the second conserved V-encoded cysteine to the conserved J-encoded phenylalanine. In an earlier analysis of around 600 of the donors, sequences lacking an unambiguous match to a single V gene segment were excluded. In an earlier analysis of approximately 560 of the donors, a V segment was called functional when productive rearrangements were above 56.7%, and segregating when the standard deviation between donors exceeded 5%. A statistical classification framework was built to diagnose cytomegalovirus status from the catalog of TCR beta chain sequences. In a later analysis, V and J genes were assigned by comparing TCR nucleotide sequences against IMGT/GENE-DB human TR gene sequences. In a later analysis, CDR3 sequences and most-parsimonious VDJ recombination scenarios were assigned using the TCRdist pipeline. In a later analysis, each TCR beta chain was defined by its CDR3 amino acid sequence together with its V-gene family, and reads lacking a unique V-gene family were excluded. A later analysis removed several hundred highly shared, low-generation-probability nucleotide sequences to deal with suspected cross-contamination and a sequencing artifact. In a later analysis, a clonal expansion index for each public chain was calculated from normalized within-repertoire ranks of inferred template counts. In a later analysis, generation probabilities were computed using a VDJ recombination model fitted to out-of-frame rearrangements, and the results were checked against IGoR. A later analysis scored TCR-TCR, TCR-HLA and TCR-CMV co-occurrence with hypergeometric tests, applying a repertoire-size bias correction to TCR pairs. A later analysis estimated false discovery rates by permuting HLA or CMV assignments 20 times. In a later analysis, co-occurring TCRs were grouped with DBSCAN, and TCRdist sequence similarity was added when clustering was performed within HLA-allele-positive subsets. Repertoires with fewer than 30,000 or more than 120,000 public chains, plus five repertoires with anomalous nucleotide sharing, were excluded from co-occurrence clustering. The source is immuneACCESS, and TCRdb retained only in-frame sequences with V and J called. Part of the clones is not carried over; for the studies checked, unresolved V genes explain less than half of this, and the remainder is unexplained. V, J and clone size are taken as reported in that table, and D and trimming were inferred from the DNA itself. This sample lists some 66,000 clones; 80% to 90% were detected once. The ten largest account for just under 3% of the sample.

The cohort comprised some 730 healthy bone marrow donors. At the time of sampling, all cohort members were nominally healthy, though unrecorded immune exposures were likely present. The donor tested CMV seronegative, placing the donor among the roughly 340 seronegative members of the cohort. Each donor provided a peripheral blood sample, and peripheral blood mononuclear cells were used for TCR beta sequencing. The Qiagen DNeasy Blood Extraction Kit was used to extract genomic DNA from the blood cell samples. V lost 7 bases and J lost 2 bases; the stretch between them is 17 bases long. For CDR1 and CDR2, the germline V gene lists SQVTM and ANQGSEA. The CDR3 measures 14 amino acids from cysteine to phenylalanine. The sequence is cut down to CDR3 DNA, 42 bases in frame from base 1.

The V and J segments used are TRBV29-1 and TRBJ1-1; matching of 5 bases hints at TRBD1 as the D gene. The sample comprised PBMCs. The source is a woman younger than 45 in good health and CMV-seronegative. For the CDR3, the sequence is CSGTNRRVNTEAFF. The base sequence is TGCAGCGGAACAAACAGGAGGGTAAACACTGAAGCTTTCTTT.